This T cell receptor beta chain emerged from a study of Graves' ophthalmopathy and Graves' hyperthyroidism. General study points: Blood also held most thyroid clonotypes expanded above 0.001 frequency.

This clonotype was seen at least ten times. The antigen is not known. What supplied the PBMCs was about 9.8 ml of fresh peripheral blood. The CDR3 consists of 14 residues. Germline V gene lookup returns CDR1 LGHNA and CDR2 YSLEER. Trimming removed 5 bases from V and 7 bases from J; junction bases left unmatched: 8. Amplification targeted the TCR beta CDR3 regions, with RNA transcripts as the source material. Amplification began with first-round RT-PCR using HTBI primers, then second-round multiplex PCR was performed. TCRdb reanalysed the multiplex PCR reads using MiXCR and keeps one entry per CDR3 protein. This table holds approximately 640,000 distinct CDR3 sequences, 35% to 45% found once.

This receptor was obtained from an adult man with Graves' ophthalmopathy. This chain connects TRBV4-3 to TRBJ1-5, with TRBD1 matching over 7 bases. The source material was peripheral blood. CDR3: CASSSSTGNQPQHF. CDR3 nucleotides: TGCGCCAGCAGCTCATCGACAGGGAACCAGCCCCAGCATTTT.